Sequencing of this T cell receptor beta chain was carried out in a study of blood T cell repertoires in COVID-19. As for the study in general: Italy, Spain and the United States were the sources of the convalescent and acute COVID-19 samples.

This clone came up once. The V end was cut by 5 bases, the J end by 2 bases, with 12 bases between. Germline V gene data show CDR1 as SGHAT and CDR2 as FQNNGV. The CDR3 totals 14 residues. In the original analysis: Scientists estimated how many nucleated cells there were by amplifying reference gene primers. Profiling relied on immunoSEQ multiplex PCR, and the TCRdb table lists in-frame clones only, not all of them. That table furnishes V, J and clone size, whereas the DNA furnished D and trimming. The table shows roughly 330,000 clones, with over 80% occurring only once. This chain joins TRBV11-2 and TRBJ2-5, with no clear D. The clonotype was recovered from a man aged 25 to 45 who had recovered from COVID-19. The sample consisted of PBMCs or T cells enriched from blood (not recorded which). CDR3 sequence: CASSPPTGQETQYF. In nucleotides, the CDR3 is TGTGCCAGCAGCCCACCGACTGGACAAGAGACCCAGTACTTC.